Presented here are 2 T cell receptor beta chains from one specimen sequenced in a study of blood T cell repertoires in COVID-19. Assay used: immunoSEQ multiplex PCR; TCRdb lists only in-frame clones, some missing. The sample has about 200,000 clones, less than 90% seen once; the top ten hold around 2.2%. The source material was peripheral blood. The source of these receptors is a woman in her fifties or sixties with acute or convalescent COVID-19.

The V and J genes are TRBV13 and TRBJ2-4, with 13 bases that match TRBD2. The CDR3 extends over 17 amino acids. V lost 5 bases and J lost 0; bases outside the gene matches: 4. CDR1 is PRHDT and CDR2 is FYEKMQ in the germline V gene (reference sequence). CDR3 nucleotides: TGTGCCAGCAGCGCCACTAGCGGGGGGGTAGCCAAAAACATTCAGTACTTC. It specifies CASSATSGGVAKNIQYF.

This chain uses TRBV4-3 with TRBJ2-1; weak D call: TRBD2 (5 bases). V was pared by 1 base and J by 6 bases, with 19 bases between. The length of the CDR3 is 17 residues. Germline V gene sequence: CDR1 LGHNA, CDR2 YSLEER. CDR3 DNA: TGCGCCAGCAGCCAAGGGCGCACTGCCGGGATCAGCAATGAGCAGTTCTTC. It yields the protein CASSQGRTAGISNEQFF.